This T cell receptor beta chain emerged from a study of T cell clonotyping in hematopoietic cell transplantation (dated by TCRdb to the early 2020s). Describing the broader study: A total of some 140 blood samples were gathered in the study from roughly 37 consecutive transplant recipients along with their related donors. Recruitment of patients was conducted between 2015 and January 2017, and follow-up was continued until late 2020 or death.

With the immunoSEQ assay, which is a bias-controlled multiplex PCR relying on V- and J-specific primers, TCR beta CDR3 regions were amplified from genomic DNA. In a second PCR step, a proprietary barcode and Illumina adapter sequences were attached to the CDR3 amplicons. An Illumina MiSeq instrument was used for sequencing of the CDR3 libraries. The original methods were these. Export and quality control were performed with immunoSEQ Analyzer 3.0, and downstream analyses were performed with R Bioconductor and Immunarch. Only productive rearrangements in the normalized downsampled data set went into calculating the repertoire metrics. In the normalized cohort, a clonotype counted as pathologically expanded if the clonotype was larger than 5 templates. Repertoire diversity was measured with the Inverse Simpson Index. To capture all clonotypes, the CMV-specificity analyses were run on the non-normalized data set. TCRdb carries this immuneACCESS record with in-frame sequences only. Its versions omit some clonotypes, under half of them owing to an unresolved V gene in the studies checked, with the rest unexplained. V, J and clone size reflect that table, while D and trimming were determined from the DNA. For this sample there are approximately 14,000 clones; about nine tenths appear just once. 10% to 15% of the sample lies in the top ten.

Comments on this clone: The specificity of this receptor is unknown. Base qualities are not at hand, and no much larger clone is one base apart.

CDR3 length: 14 amino acids, cysteine to phenylalanine. The sequence is cut down to CDR3 DNA, 42 bases in frame from base 1. CDR1 and CDR2 are drawn from the germline V gene (reference sequence): GTSNPN, SVGIG. Deletion took 0 bases off V and 11 bases off J, with a span of 18 bases between the germline ends. The time point label for this specimen denotes: 100 days after allo-HCT. Blood from recipients was drawn about 28 days before transplant and again at days 30, 100 and 180 after transplant. Nuclei Lysis Solution was used to extract genomic DNA from fresh or cryopreserved unfractionated peripheral blood mononuclear cells. Here is what the overall study found, with its caveats: The sample size was limited, and CD4 and CD8 repertoire contributions could not be separated because cells were not sorted. Overlap with donor repertoires was found for only a small fraction of recipient repertoires, with over 95% found to appear de novo at the given depth. A decrease in recipient TCR diversity was observed after transplant, and a progressive increase in pathologically expanded clonotypes was seen from day 30 to day 180. Donor and pretransplant recipient Inverse Simpson Index values predicted broader posttransplant TCR repertoire diversity.

The sequence joins TRBV30 to TRBJ2-3; TRBD2 is a possible D gene, resting on 6 matching bases. The sample here was PBMCs, taken 100 days after allogeneic stem cell transplant. The receptor comes from a male patient in his forties or fifties who had an allogeneic stem cell transplant from an unrelated donor, so T cells may come from the graft donor. Some clones in this sample may be carry-over from other donors' samples. The sequenced DNA is TGTGCCTGGAGTGTCATGACTCCAGGGCGGGGGCAGTATTTT. It encodes CAWSVMTPGRGQYF.